These T cell receptor beta chains were read from a single sample in a study of blood T cells in healthy people across ages. One entry per CDR3 protein results from TCRdb running MiXCR on the 5' RACE reads. The table includes 910,000 or so distinct CDR3 sequences, approximately 50% detected once. Sample: blood. The receptors were gathered from a woman in her sixties in good health. Each CDR3 is given with its conserved first and last residue. A D gene is named only where the DNA matches it firmly. Some rows mark clone size as missing; the rest say once, few, many or name a class of expanded clone.

TGTGCCAGCAGCCCCCGGACTAGCGGGTTCTACAATGAGCAGTTCTTC	CASSPRTSGFYNEQFF	TRBV3-1	TRBJ2-1	once	TRBD2
TGTGCCAGCAGCCCTAGCGTTCCTAGCACAGATACGCAGTATTTT	CASSPSVPSTDTQYF	TRBV3-1	TRBJ2-3	NA	NA
TGCAGCATACGGACGGGCACAGATACGCAGTATTTT	CSIRTGTDTQYF	TRBV29-1	TRBJ2-3	NA	NA
TGTGCCAGCAGTTTCTCCGGTTATCAGCCCCAGCATTTT	CASSFSGYQPQHF	TRBV27	TRBJ1-5	few	NA
TGCAGCCGGGGGTGGTACAATGAGCAGTTCTTC	CSRGWYNEQFF	TRBV29-1	TRBJ2-1	many	NA
TGTGCCAGCAGCTTAGTCTTGGGTCCGGGCTATGGCTACACCTTC	CASSLVLGPGYGYTF	TRBV7-2	TRBJ1-2	few	NA
TGCAGCGTTGATCGGGGGACAGAGCAGTTCTTC	CSVDRGTEQFF	TRBV29-1	TRBJ2-1	few	NA
TGCAGTGCTAGAGCAGGGTACCTCTCCTACGAGCAGTACTTC	CSARAGYLSYEQYF	TRBV20-1	TRBJ2-7	NA	NA
TGTGCCAGCTCAGTAACACCCGGGACACAAGGTTACGAGCAGTACTTC	CASSVTPGTQGYEQYF	TRBV18	TRBJ2-7	few	NA
TGCAGCGTTGAGGACCAGGGGCCGTACGAGCAGTACTTC	CSVEDQGPYEQYF	TRBV29-1	TRBJ2-7	NA	NA
TGTGCCAGCAGCAATCGGGGACCAAACATCAAGGGAGCCAAAAACATTCAGTACTTC	CASSNRGPNIKGAKNIQYF	TRBV21-1	TRBJ2-4	once	NA
TGCAGTGCTAAGGGCGGCATCGGCAATCAGCCCCAGCATTTT	CSAKGGIGNQPQHF	TRBV20-1	TRBJ1-5	NA	NA
TGCGCCAGCAGTTTCGACTGGGGCGGCCACACTGAAGCTTTCTTT	CASSFDWGGHTEAFF	TRBV10-2	TRBJ1-1	NA	NA
TGTGCCAGCAGTTTATTGAGGCAGCCCCAGCATTTT	CASSLLRQPQHF	TRBV28	TRBJ1-5	NA	NA
TGCAGTGCTAGAGCTAGTCTAGGGATAGGCTATAATTCACCCCTCCACTTT	CSARASLGIGYNSPLHF	TRBV20-1	TRBJ1-6	NA	NA
TGTGCCAGCAGTTTTCGACAGGGGGCGAGGGAGACCCAGTACTTC	CASSFRQGARETQYF	TRBV5-6	TRBJ2-5	few	TRBD1
TGTGCCAGCAGTTCCCCCTCGGCTCGTGGCAACTATGGCTACACCTTC	CASSSPSARGNYGYTF	TRBV6-5	TRBJ1-2	NA	NA
TGCAGCGTTGAAAGGGACAGGGGGCAGGGGGGCTACACCTTC	CSVERDRGQGGYTF	TRBV29-1	TRBJ1-2	NA	TRBD1
TGCAGTGCTTACGGCGGAACCTACGAGCAGTACTTC	CSAYGGTYEQYF	TRBV20-1	TRBJ2-7	NA	NA
TGTGCCATCAGTGAGTCTAGTGCGGGAGCACGTTCAGATACGCAGTATTTT	CAISESSAGARSDTQYF	TRBV10-3	TRBJ2-3	NA	TRBD2